This TCR beta chain was identified in a study of cytomegalovirus exposure and HLA in healthy donors. Overall study context: In terms of ancestry, the Caucasian-associated cluster contained around four fifths of the roughly 400 genotyped donors.

V gave up 5 bases and J gave up 2 bases, with 16 bases separating them. CDR3 length: 15 amino acids. CDR1 is MNHEY and CDR2 is SMNVEV in the germline V gene (reference sequence). Donors were ostensibly healthy at sampling, although undocumented immune exposures were probable. This PCR relied on a set of 60 Vbeta primers and 13 Jbeta primers. The protocol was immunoSEQ multiplex PCR, while the TCRdb copy is restricted to in-frame clones and leaves out a portion. The table lists 150,000 to 200,000 clones, roughly 87% of them singletons. To note about this clone: Its antigen is still unknown.

Whole-study findings and limits: Presence/absence analyses treated sequencing depth as roughly uniform across donors. Later examination showed HLA-associated TCR beta chains had greater clonal expansion than equally common others.

The genes are TRBV27 and TRBJ2-7; a weak D match, TRBD2 (6 bases). The sample comprised PBMCs. This clonotype originated in a girl less than two years old in good health and CMV-seronegative. CDR3 amino acids: CASSPPPGGTYEQYF. The CDR3, as DNA: TGTGCCAGCAGTCCACCGCCCGGGGGAACCTACGAGCAGTACTTC.